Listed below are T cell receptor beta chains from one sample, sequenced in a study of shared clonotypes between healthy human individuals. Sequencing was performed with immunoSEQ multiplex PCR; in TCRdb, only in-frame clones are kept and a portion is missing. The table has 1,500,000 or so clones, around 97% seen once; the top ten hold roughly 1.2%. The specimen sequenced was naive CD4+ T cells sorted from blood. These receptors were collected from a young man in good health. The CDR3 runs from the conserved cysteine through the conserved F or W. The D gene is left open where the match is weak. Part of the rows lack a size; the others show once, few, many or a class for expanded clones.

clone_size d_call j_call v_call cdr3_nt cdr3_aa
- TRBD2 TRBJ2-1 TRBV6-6 TGTGCCAGCAGTCCAACCGGACTAGTCGGCAATGAGCAGTTCTTC CASSPTGLVGNEQFF
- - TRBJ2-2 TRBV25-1 TGTGCCAGCAGAGGAGGGCCGAGCACCGGGGAGCTGTTTTTT CASRGGPSTGELFF
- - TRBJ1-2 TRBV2 TGTGCCAGCTCCACTAGTGGGAGCTATGGCTACACCTTC CASSTSGSYGYTF
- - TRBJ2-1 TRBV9 TGTGCCAGCAGCGTAAAAGCAGGCCTGGGGTCCTACAATGAGCAGTTCTTC CASSVKAGLGSYNEQFF
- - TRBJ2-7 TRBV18 TGTGCCAGCTCACTTAAGGCAGGGGGCATGGCGGGAGTGCCGTACGAGCAGTACTTC CASSLKAGGMAGVPYEQYF
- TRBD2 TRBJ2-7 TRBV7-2 TGTGCCAGCAGCTTATTAGCGGGGATAACCAACTCCTACGAGCAGTACTTC CASSLLAGITNSYEQYF
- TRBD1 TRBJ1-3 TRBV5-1 TGCGCCAGCAGCCCCAGAGGACAGGGGACCTCTGGAAACACCATATATTTT CASSPRGQGTSGNTIYF
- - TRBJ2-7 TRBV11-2 TGTGCCAGCAGCTTAGTCTTGTTAGGTGGCTACGAGCAGTACTTC CASSLVLLGGYEQYF
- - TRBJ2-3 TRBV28 TGTGCCAGCAGCCGGCCCAGGACTCCTTGGGTCACAGATACGCAGTATTTT CASSRPRTPWVTDTQYF
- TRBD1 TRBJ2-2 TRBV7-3 TGTGCCAGCAGCTCGACAGGGCCCAACACCGGGGAGCTGTTTTTT CASSSTGPNTGELFF
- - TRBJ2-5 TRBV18 TGTGCCAGCTCACCGCTGAGGGGGGAGACCCAGTACTTC CASSPLRGETQYF
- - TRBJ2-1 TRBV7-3 TGTGCCAGCAGCGAGGGGCCGAAACGACCATTTTTGGGTGAGCAGTTCTTC CASSEGPKRPFLGEQFF
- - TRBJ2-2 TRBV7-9 TGTGCCAGCAGCTTAGAGAACAGGGCGGCCGGGGAGCTGTTTTTT CASSLENRAAGELFF
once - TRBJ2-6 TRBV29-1 TGCAGCGTGCCCCGGGCCAACGACGCTCAGGGGGCCAACGTCCTGACTTTC CSVPRANDAQGANVLTF
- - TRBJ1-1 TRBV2 TGTGCCAGCAGGGACAGCGGGAACACTGAAGCTTTCTTT CASRDSGNTEAFF
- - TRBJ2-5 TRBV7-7 TGTGCTAGCAGCCAGGGTGTAGGGCCGGGAGAGACCCAGTACTTC CASSQGVGPGETQYF
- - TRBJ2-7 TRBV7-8 TGTGCCAGCAGCCTCCTGCGGGACCCTATCTACGAGCAGTACTTC CASSLLRDPIYEQYF
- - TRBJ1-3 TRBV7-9 TGTGCCAGCAGTTCAGGCGGAGATGGAAACACCATATATTTT CASSSGGDGNTIYF
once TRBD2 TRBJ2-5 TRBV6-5 TGTGCCAGCAGTTACGGGGGGGGAGCCCAAGAAACCCAGTACTTC CASSYGGGAQETQYF
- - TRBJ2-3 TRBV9 TGTGCCAGCAGCGACCTCGGCACAGATACGCAGTATTTT CASSDLGTDTQYF
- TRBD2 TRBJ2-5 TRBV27 TGTGCCAGCAGTTATAGCGGGAGACTGTCCGAAGAGACCCAGTACTTC CASSYSGRLSEETQYF
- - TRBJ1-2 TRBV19 TGTGCCAGTAGTATTTTCAGGGGTCGGGATCCTAAATCTGCTATCTATGGCTACACCTTC CASSIFRGRDPKSAIYGYTF
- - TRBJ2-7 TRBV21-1 TGTGCCAGCAGCCTGGACAGGAACAACGAGCAGTACTTC CASSLDRNNEQYF
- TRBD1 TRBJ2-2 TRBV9 TGTGCCAGCAGCGTAGTGGGGACAGGGACCACCGGGGAGCTGTTTTTT CASSVVGTGTTGELFF
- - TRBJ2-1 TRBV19 TGTGCCAGTAGGGGCAGGGTAGTGAATGAGCAGTTCTTC CASRGRVVNEQFF
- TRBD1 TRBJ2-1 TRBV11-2 TGTGCCAGCGCAGAGCGGGACAGGGGGGTCTTC CASAERDRGVF
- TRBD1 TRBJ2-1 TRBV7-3 TGTGCCAGCAGCCCAACAGGGGTAGGGTCTGGTGAGCAGTTCTTC CASSPTGVGSGEQFF
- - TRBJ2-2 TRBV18 TGTGCCAGCTCACCACTCTTCGGGGTTGACACCGGGGAGCTGTTTTTT CASSPLFGVDTGELFF
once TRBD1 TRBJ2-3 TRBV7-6 TGTGCCAGCGGGATAGGGGGCGAGGTTACAGATACGCAGTATTTT CASGIGGEVTDTQYF
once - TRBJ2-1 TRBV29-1 TGCAGCGTTGGAAGACTAGGAGGGAATGAGCAGTTCTTC CSVGRLGGNEQFF
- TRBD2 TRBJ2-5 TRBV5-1 TGCGCCAGCAGCTTGGCGGCTAGCGGGAGTTTTGAGACCCAGTACTTC CASSLAASGSFETQYF